The clone carrying this TCR beta chain was detected ten times or more. Its antigen is currently unknown. The sample belongs to a study of blood T cells in healthy people across ages. Findings and caveats of the study: PBMC samples, being unsorted, prevented any conclusive comparison of naive and antigen-experienced cells.

Together with a sample-barcoded 5' primer, a J-beta primer mix was included in a second PCR lasting about 7 to 12 cycles. TCRdb recomputed calls from the 5' RACE reads with MiXCR, one row per CDR3 protein. In the table there are about 1.6 million distinct CDR3 sequences, about 31% of which are singletons. Germline values: CDR1 DFQATT, CDR2 SNEGSKA (reference sequence). The CDR3 extends over 13 amino acids. Between the trimmed V and J ends, which lost 2 bases and 4 bases, there was a span of 9 bases. Sequenced sample: blood. This TCR was sampled from a woman aged 30 to 39 in good health. The chain carries TRBV20-1 and TRBJ1-5; D uncertain. The CDR3 DNA sequence: TGCAGTGCTAGATCTGCAAGAAATCAGCCCCAGCATTTT. This encodes CSARSARNQPQHF.